These T cell receptor beta chains were read from a single sample in a study of blood T cell repertoires in COVID-19. The assay was immunoSEQ multiplex PCR, and TCRdb's table has in-frame clones only and misses some. The repertoire holds under 250,000 clones, 65% to 85% seen once, with 7.9% in the top ten. Sequencing was done on a sample of peripheral blood. All receptors come from a woman of 80 years or more with acute or convalescent COVID-19. Each CDR3 is given without its conserved first and last residue. D genes are given only for firm matches.

v_call d_call cdr3_aa
TRBV6-5 NA ASSTVDSGELF
TRBV7-2 TRBD2 ASSLIPGTSGVSTDTQY
TRBV7-3 TRBD2 ASGLVGADTQY
TRBV18 NA ASSPKDSPIYGQY
TRBV28 TRBD1 ASSSPTDRGTYEQY
TRBV4-1 NA ASGQSYNEQF
TRBV14 NA ASSQGSATSTDTQY
TRBV19 NA ASSTSNVYNEQF
TRBV29-1 TRBD2 SVRRVAGGPDTQY
TRBV28 TRBD1 AIWTGGNQPQH
TRBV5-4 TRBD2 ASSLAGGPETQY
TRBV11-3 TRBD2 ASRPGLAGEGKETQY
TRBV16 TRBD2 ASSQSSGRAGEQF
TRBV10-3 NA AISDLLYEQY
TRBV18 NA ASSPYRDTEAF
TRBV10-3 NA AMGLSYEQY
TRBV5-6 TRBD1 ASSPGTGGTNEKLF
TRBV18 NA ASSPRQTSTDTQY
TRBV5-6 TRBD1 ASSLGQGATEAF
TRBV27 TRBD1 ASSSYGQEPYEQY
TRBV5-4 NA ASSPGTQQETQY
TRBV9 NA ASSPSDYLLQGEQF
TRBV6-1 NA ASSELPSISTGELF
TRBV3-1/TRBV3-2 NA ASSHRGGQGYT
TRBV19 NA ASSIGGTGELF
TRBV6-5 NA ASSFRGANEKLF
TRBV7-3 TRBD2 ASSLVIAGANEQF
TRBV6-1 NA ASSDRVPNYNSPLH
TRBV19 TRBD1 ASSMGQSGSETQY
TRBV11-2 NA ASSLQGKIVGYT
TRBV5-1 TRBD2 ASSLSAGGGPTDTQY
TRBV2 NA ASSRGRYTEAF
TRBV19 NA ASSTNQETQY
TRBV10-3 TRBD2 AISGGLAAGYEQY
TRBV7-2 TRBD2 ASSLALANYEQY
TRBV4-2 TRBD2 ASSQVTLAQETQY
TRBV7-2 TRBD2 ASSPTLLAGGTRGQY
TRBV5-1 TRBD1 ASSLHRDSEAF
TRBV5-6 TRBD1 ASSRDRGDSNQPQH
TRBV7-3 TRBD2 ASSLGLAGNYEQY
TRBV7-9 TRBD2 ASSLSPSGSTDTQY
TRBV13 TRBD1 ASSSKGAANEKLF
TRBV10-2 TRBD1 ASRGTDYGYT
TRBV6-6 TRBD1 ASSSQTGGYGYT
TRBV5-1 NA ASSLGGGSPDTQY
TRBV6-5 TRBD1 ASRPDRVATGELF
TRBV19 TRBD1 ASSEQGFREKLF
TRBV3-1/TRBV3-2 TRBD1 ASRTGTGGNYGYT